This T cell receptor (beta chain) was captured in a study of shared clonotypes between healthy human individuals. Generated by immunoSEQ multiplex PCR, the TCRdb table keeps only in-frame clones and is missing some. The sample shows a few million clones, over 85% of them seen only once. The CDR3 contains 14 residues. V lost 4 bases and J 2 bases, leaving 13 bases between the germline ends. CDR1 and CDR2 from the germline V gene are SGHRS and YFSETQ. The receptor was derived from a man in his late teens or twenties in good health. Some clones in this sample may be carry-over from other donors' samples. The chain employs TRBV5-1 and TRBJ2-7; D not resolved. Sequenced input: naive CD4+ T cells from PBMCs. Subset specified: CD45RA+ positively selected. Here the CDR3 DNA reads TGCGCCAGCAGCCGAGAGAGTACCACCTACGAGCAGTACTTC. Translated: CASSRESTTYEQYF. The entire variable domain, with the rest obtained from reference TRBV5-1 and TRBJ2-7, is as follows: KAGVTQTPRYLIKTRGQQVTLSCSPISGHRSVSWYQQTPGQGLQFLFEYFSETQRNKGNFPGRFSGRQFSNSRSEMNVSTLELGDSALYLCASSRESTTYEQYFGPGTRLTVT.